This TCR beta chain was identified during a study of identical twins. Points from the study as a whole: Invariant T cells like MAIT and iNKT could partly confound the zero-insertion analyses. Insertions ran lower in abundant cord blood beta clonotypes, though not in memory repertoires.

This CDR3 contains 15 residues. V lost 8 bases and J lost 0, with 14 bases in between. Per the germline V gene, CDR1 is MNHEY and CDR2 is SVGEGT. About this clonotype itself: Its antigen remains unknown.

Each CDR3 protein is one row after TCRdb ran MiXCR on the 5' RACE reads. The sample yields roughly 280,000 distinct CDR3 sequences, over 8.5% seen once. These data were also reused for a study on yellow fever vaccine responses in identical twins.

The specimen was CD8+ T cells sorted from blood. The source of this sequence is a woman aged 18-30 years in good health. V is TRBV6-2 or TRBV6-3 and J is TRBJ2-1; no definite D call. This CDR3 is CASAKFLVSYNEQFF. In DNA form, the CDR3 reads TGTGCCAGCGCGAAATTCCTTGTCTCCTACAATGAGCAGTTCTTC.